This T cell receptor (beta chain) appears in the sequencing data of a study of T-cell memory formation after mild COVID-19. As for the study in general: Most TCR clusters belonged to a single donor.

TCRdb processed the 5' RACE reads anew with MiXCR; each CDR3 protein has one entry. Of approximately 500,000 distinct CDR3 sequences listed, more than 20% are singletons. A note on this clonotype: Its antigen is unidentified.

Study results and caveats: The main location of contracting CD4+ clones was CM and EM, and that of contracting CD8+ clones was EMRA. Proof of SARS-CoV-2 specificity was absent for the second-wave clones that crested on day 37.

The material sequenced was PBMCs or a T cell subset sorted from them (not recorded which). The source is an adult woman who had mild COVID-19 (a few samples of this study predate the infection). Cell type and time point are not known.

This CDR3 is CASSYHDRVTEAFF. In nucleotides, the CDR3 is TGTGCCAGCAGTTACCACGACAGGGTGACTGAAGCTTTCTTT. V is TRBV6-5 and J is TRBJ1-1; TRBD1 agrees at 7 bases. CDR1 MNHEY and CDR2 SVGAGI come from the germline V gene. The trim removed 2 bases at V and 5 bases at J, leaving 5 bases unmatched. The CDR3 spans 14 residues.